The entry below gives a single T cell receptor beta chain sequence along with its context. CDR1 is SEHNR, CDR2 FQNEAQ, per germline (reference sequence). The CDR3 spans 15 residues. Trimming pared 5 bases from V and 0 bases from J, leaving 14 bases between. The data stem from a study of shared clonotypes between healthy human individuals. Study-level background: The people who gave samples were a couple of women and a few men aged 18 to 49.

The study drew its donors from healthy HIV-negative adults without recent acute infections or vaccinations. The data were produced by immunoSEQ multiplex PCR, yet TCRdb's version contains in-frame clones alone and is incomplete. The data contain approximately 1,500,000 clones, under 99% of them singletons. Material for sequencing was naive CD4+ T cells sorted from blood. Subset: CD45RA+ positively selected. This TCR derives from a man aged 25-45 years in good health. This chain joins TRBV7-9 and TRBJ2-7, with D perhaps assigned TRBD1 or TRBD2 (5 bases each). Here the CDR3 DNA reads TGTGCCAGCAGCCCCAGAGGGGTCCTCTCCTACGAGCAGTACTTC. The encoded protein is CASSPRGVLSYEQYF.